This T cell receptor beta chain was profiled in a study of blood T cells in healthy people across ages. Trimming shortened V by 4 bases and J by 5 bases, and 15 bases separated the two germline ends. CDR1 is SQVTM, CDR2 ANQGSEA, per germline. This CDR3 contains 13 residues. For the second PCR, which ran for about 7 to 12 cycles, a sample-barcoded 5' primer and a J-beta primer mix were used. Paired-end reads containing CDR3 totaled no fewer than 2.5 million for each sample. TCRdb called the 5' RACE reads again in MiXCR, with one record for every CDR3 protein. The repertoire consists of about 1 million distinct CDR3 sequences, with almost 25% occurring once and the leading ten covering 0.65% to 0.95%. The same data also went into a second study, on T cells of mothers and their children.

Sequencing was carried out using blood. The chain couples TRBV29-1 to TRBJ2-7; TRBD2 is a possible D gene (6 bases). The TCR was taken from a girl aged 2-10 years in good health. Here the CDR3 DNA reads TGCAGCGTTGTCAAGGCCCGGGGGAACGAGCAGTACTTC. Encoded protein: CSVVKARGNEQYF.